Below, 27 T cell receptor beta chains from the same sample are listed, as sequenced in a study of cytomegalovirus exposure and HLA in healthy donors. 60 Vbeta and 13 Jbeta primers were used in PCR. The method was immunoSEQ multiplex PCR; TCRdb's version includes in-frame clones alone and lacks a portion of them. This sample has 190,000 or so clones, with roughly 80% found just once. Sequenced material: PBMCs. The receptors derive from a boy aged 5-17 years in good health and CMV-seronegative.

The genes are TRBV14 and TRBJ2-1, with D perhaps matching TRBD1 (5 bases). Germline values: CDR1 SGHDN, CDR2 FVKESK. The length of the CDR3 is 14 residues. Deletions cut 1 base from V and 2 bases from J, with 6 bases between. As DNA, the CDR3 is TGTGCCAGCAGCCAAGTGACAGCCTACAATGAGCAGTTCTTC. It is translated as CASSQVTAYNEQFF. The full variable domain, with the rest looked up from reference TRBV14 and TRBJ2-1, is EAGVTQFPSHSVIEKGQTVTLRCDPISGHDNLYWYRRVMGKEIKFLLHFVKESKQDESGMPNNRFLAERTGGTYSTLKVQPAELEDSGVYFCASSQVTAYNEQFFGPGTRLTVL.

This clone was observed once. The chain couples TRBV7-9 to TRBJ1-1, with D perhaps TRBD1 (5 bases). Germline CDR1 is SEHNR and CDR2 is FQNEAQ (reference sequence). V shed 5 bases and J shed 0 bases, with 16 bases lying between them. This CDR3 region has 16 residues. CDR3 in amino acids: CASSLPSRQMNTEAFF. The CDR3 DNA reads TGTGCCAGCAGCCTTCCCTCAAGACAGATGAACACTGAAGCTTTCTTT. Complete variable domain (other parts from reference TRBV7-9 and TRBJ1-1): DTGVSQNPRHKITKRGQNVTFRCDPISEHNRLYWYRQTLGQGPEFLTYFQNEAQLEKSRLLSDRFSAERPKGSFSTLEIQRTEQGDSAMYLCASSLPSRQMNTEAFFGQGTRLTVV.

The V and J genes are TRBV5-1 and TRBJ2-1; the D gene is possibly TRBD2 (6 bases). CDR1 is SGHRS and CDR2 is YFSETQ in the germline V gene. CDR3 length equals 16 residues. The V end lost 4 bases, the J end lost 6 bases, and 20 bases lay between the germline ends. DNA of the CDR3: TGCGCCAGCAGCGGTAGCGGCGAAGAGTCGGGCAATGAGCAGTTCTTC. It translates to CASSGSGEESGNEQFF.

Notes on this clone: Relative to the germline gene, one junction end is altered; a read error may explain this. The sample holds other DNA sequences that translate to the same CDR3. The genes are TRBV9 and TRBJ2-4; D may be TRBD2 (6 bases). The germline V gene has CDR1 SGDLS and CDR2 YYNGEE. The CDR3 consists of 15 residues. The CDR3 sequence is CASSTRDFGGNIQYF. The CDR3 DNA reads as TGCGCCAGCAGCACCCGGGACTTCGGGGGAAACATTCAGTACTTC.

The chain is built from TRBV6-5 and TRBJ1-1; no clear D gene. CDR3 length: 16 residues. In germline, CDR1 is MNHEY, CDR2 SVGAGI. Trimming left V 4 bases short and J 4 bases short, with 19 bases between. CDR3 residues: CASSSSSSFAGTEAFF. The CDR3 DNA reads as TGTGCCAGCAGTTCCTCTTCCTCATTTGCGGGCACTGAAGCTTTCTTT.

This clone was observed a few times. The chain carries TRBV7-2 and TRBJ2-7; 7 bases are shared with TRBD2. The germline V gene has CDR1 SGHTA and CDR2 FQGNSA. V gave up 10 bases and J gave up 3 bases; unmatched junction bases: 15. The CDR3 contains 15 residues. The CDR3 DNA is TGTGCCACCCAGCCGAAGAGCGGGGACTACTACGAGCAGTACTTC. Amino acids: CATQPKSGDYYEQYF.

The V gene is TRBV4-1, the J gene TRBJ1-2, with D perhaps TRBD1 (6 bases). The V end lost 4 bases, the J end lost 5 bases, and 20 bases lay between the germline ends. This CDR3 is built from 16 residues. Germline CDR1 MGHRA, CDR2 YSYEKL. CDR3 sequence (DNA): TGCGCCAGCAGCCTACACGTCCGGGGGGCCGGGTATGGCTACACCTTC. Translated, it gives CASSLHVRGAGYGYTF.

This clone showed up just a few times. The chain joins TRBV4-3 to TRBJ2-2; possibly TRBD2 for D (5 bases). Germline V gene sequence: CDR1 LGHNA, CDR2 YSLEER. The CDR3 contains 17 residues. The ends were cut back, 1 base at V and 5 bases at J, with 17 bases in the middle. CDR3 loop: CASSQGAVGARTGELFF. The CDR3 DNA sequence: TGCGCCAGCAGCCAAGGAGCGGTAGGTGCCCGAACCGGGGAGCTGTTTTTT.

This rearrangement joins TRBV28 to TRBJ1-2; D is uncertain. There are 13 residues in the CDR3. Trimming cost V 5 bases and J 5 bases, with 12 bases left between them. The germline gives CDR1 MDHEN, CDR2 SYDVKM. The CDR3 sequence is CASSNGEPYGYTF. As DNA, the CDR3 is TGTGCCAGCAGTAACGGGGAACCTTATGGCTACACCTTC.

V usage is TRBV7-9 and J usage is TRBJ1-2, with D possibly matching TRBD1 (6 bases). V gave up 5 bases and J gave up 4 bases, with 17 bases separating them. Germline V gene sequence: CDR1 SEHNR, CDR2 FQNEAQ (reference sequence). The CDR3 covers 15 residues. As DNA, the CDR3 is TGTGCCAGCAGCCCAGCGGGGGGGCTGCTCTATGGCTACACCTTC. Encoded protein: CASSPAGGLLYGYTF. The full variable domain, its missing parts supplied by reference TRBV7-9 and TRBJ1-2, is DTGVSQNPRHKITKRGQNVTFRCDPISEHNRLYWYRQTLGQGPEFLTYFQNEAQLEKSRLLSDRFSAERPKGSFSTLEIQRTEQGDSAMYLCASSPAGGLLYGYTFGSGTRLTVV.

The chain is built from TRBV7-2 and TRBJ1-5; D is unclear. Germline CDR1 SGHTA, CDR2 FQGNSA. Trimming shortened V by 1 base and J by 6 bases, and 16 bases separated the two germline ends. The CDR3 runs 16 residues. The CDR3 DNA reads as TGTGCCAGCAGCTTAGTTCCTCCCGGGGTCGGTCAGCCCCAGCATTTT. This sequence encodes CASSLVPPGVGQPQHF. Supplemented by reference TRBV7-2 and TRBJ1-5, the full variable domain reads GAGVSQSPSNKVTEKGKDVELRCDPISGHTALYWYRQSLGQGLEFLIYFQGNSAPDKSGLPSDRFSAERTGGSVSTLTIQRTQQEDSAVYLCASSLVPPGVGQPQHFGDGTRLSIL.

The CDR3 loop is CASGSLPQAYGYTF. The CDR3 region has the DNA TGTGCTAGTGGTTCGCTCCCCCAGGCCTATGGCTACACCTTC. The chain links TRBV12-5 to TRBJ1-2; D uncertain. CDR3 length equals 14 residues. V was pared by 4 bases and J by 4 bases, with 13 bases between. In germline, CDR1 is LGHNT, CDR2 FRNRAP. Full variable domain (outside the CDR3, taken from reference TRBV12-5 and TRBJ1-2): DARVTQTPRHKVTEMGQEVTMRCQPILGHNTVFWYRQTMMQGLELLAYFRNRAPLDDSGMPKDRFSAEMPDATLATLKIQPSEPRDSAVYFCASGSLPQAYGYTFGSGTRLTVV.

The chain employs TRBV30 and TRBJ1-1; 9 bases agree with TRBD1. J was trimmed by 5 bases and V by 4 bases; bases with no gene match: 5. In germline, CDR1 is GTSNPN, CDR2 SVGIG (reference sequence). This CDR3 has 13 residues. CDR3 protein: CAWKGQGRTEAFF. Here the CDR3 DNA reads TGTGCCTGGAAGGGACAGGGTCGAACTGAAGCTTTCTTT. The entire variable domain, with the rest obtained from reference TRBV30 and TRBJ1-1, is as follows: SQTIHQWPATLVQPVGSPLSLECTVEGTSNPNLYWYRQAAGRGLQLLFYSVGIGQISSEVPQNLSASRPQDRQFILSSKKLLLSDSGFYLCAWKGQGRTEAFFGQGTRLTVV.

The chain joins TRBV5-4 to TRBJ2-3, with 8 bases that match TRBD2. The junction had 4 bases not matched to a gene; V was cut back by 4 bases and J by 0 bases. CDR1 is SGHNT, CDR2 YYREEE, per germline (reference sequence). This CDR3 contains 15 residues. CDR3 protein: CASSPAGASTDTQYF. The CDR3 bases are TGTGCCAGCAGCCCAGCGGGAGCCAGCACAGATACGCAGTATTTT.

The chain carries TRBV4-2 and TRBJ2-2; D is possibly TRBD2 (6 bases). The CDR3 is 16 amino acids. V gave up 0 bases and J gave up 1 base, with 9 bases separating them. Germline CDR1 and CDR2: LGHNA and YNFKEQ. CDR3: CASSQEIAENTGELFF. The CDR3 coding sequence is TGTGCCAGCAGCCAAGAAATAGCGGAGAACACCGGGGAGCTGTTTTTT.

This chain links TRBV29-1 with TRBJ2-1, with 11 positions matching TRBD1. The CDR3 length is 14 residues. V was clipped by 6 bases and J by 8 bases; unmatched bases: 9. Germline V gene lookup returns CDR1 SQVTM and CDR2 ANQGSEA. CDR3 coding DNA: TGCAGCGTGGAGGACAGGGGGCAGGGGGATGAGCAGTTCTTC. Translating it yields CSVEDRGQGDEQFF.

This clone has a single count. This chain uses TRBV6-5 with TRBJ1-2; D gene ambiguous. Looked up from germline, CDR1 is MNHEY and CDR2 is SVGAGI. This CDR3 contains 12 residues. V was pared by 7 bases and J by 4 bases, with 10 bases between. CDR3 DNA sequence: TGTGCCAGCAAAGATGGAGGCTATGGCTACACCTTC. Residues: CASKDGGYGYTF.

V and J are TRBV19 and TRBJ1-2; the D gene is possibly TRBD1 (5 bases). CDR1 and CDR2 from the germline V gene are LNHDA and SQIVND (reference sequence). Trimming cost V 7 bases and J 3 bases, with 21 bases left between them. The CDR3 sequence is 16 residues long. CDR3 sequence (DNA): TGTGCCAGTACCAAGGCAGGTGGGGCAGGTGACTATGGCTACACCTTC. Its translation: CASTKAGGAGDYGYTF.

The V call is TRBV6-1, the J call TRBJ1-4, with D possibly being TRBD1 (6 bases). From germline, CDR1 is MNHNS and CDR2 SASEGT. This CDR3 has 13 amino acids. The V and J ends lost 6 bases and 7 bases respectively, with 12 bases between them. CDR3 DNA sequence: TGTGCCAGCAGGTACAGGGCGCTTGAAAAACTGTTTTTT. It codes for CASRYRALEKLFF.

This clone was recorded a few times. V and J are TRBV29-1 and TRBJ1-2, with D possibly being TRBD1 (5 bases). Germline loops: CDR1 SQVTM, CDR2 ANQGSEA. V was pared by 0 bases and J by 0 bases, with 23 bases between. CDR3 length: 19 residues. In DNA, the CDR3 is TGCAGCGTTGAAGATCTTCCCCAGGACATCTACCTAGCTAACTATGGCTACACCTTC. Translating gives CSVEDLPQDIYLANYGYTF.

The chain combines TRBV5-4 with TRBJ2-3; D gene ambiguous. CDR1 is SGHNT, CDR2 YYREEE, per germline (reference sequence). The CDR3 loop spans 14 amino acids. The germline V and J ends were trimmed by 0 bases and 0 bases, with 5 bases remaining between them. The CDR3 is CASSLDYSTDTQYF. The CDR3 nucleotides read TGTGCCAGCAGCTTGGACTATAGCACAGATACGCAGTATTTT.

The V and J genes are TRBV21-1 and TRBJ1-6; no check of the table's D call, TRBD1, against the DNA was made. TRBV21-1 represents a pseudogene. The CDR3 consists of 18 residues. The CDR3 spells CASSLSGTGALGNSPLHF. The CDR3 coding sequence is TGTGCCAGCAGCCTATCCGGGACAGGGGCTTTGGGAAATTCACCCCTCCACTTT.

V usage is TRBV5-4 and J usage is TRBJ2-3; 9 bases fit TRBD2. The CDR3 covers 15 residues. Germline V lookup: CDR1 SGHNT, CDR2 YYREEE (reference sequence). With V trimmed by 2 bases and J by 1 base, 2 bases remained unmatched. For the CDR3, the DNA is TGTGCCAGCAGCTTAGCGGGGGGCGGCACAGATACGCAGTATTTT. It is translated as CASSLAGGGTDTQYF.

The chain combines TRBV18 with TRBJ1-4; TRBD1 matches 7 bases. Germline V CDR1 and CDR2: KGHSH, LQKENI. The CDR3 runs to 16 residues. Trimming removed 2 bases from V and 4 bases from J; junction bases left unmatched: 7. CDR3 DNA: TGTGCCAGCTCACCAGCGCACGGGACAGATAATGAAAAACTGTTTTTT. This codes for CASSPAHGTDNEKLFF. Variable domain in full (rest from reference TRBV18 and TRBJ1-4): NAGVMQNPRHLVRRRGQEARLRCSPMKGHSHVYWYRQLPEEGLKFMVYLQKENIIDESGMPKERFSAEFPKEGPSILRIQQVVRGDSAAYFCASSPAHGTDNEKLFFGSGTQLSVL.

The chain employs TRBV11-3 and TRBJ2-5; D is undetermined. Germline lookup yields CDR1 SGHNT and CDR2 YENEEA. V lost 6 bases, J lost 0 bases, and 8 bases lay in between. The CDR3 covers 13 residues. The CDR3 nucleotides are TGTGCCAGCAGGGTTCAGAACCAAGAGACCCAGTACTTC. Its protein product is CASRVQNQETQYF.

This clone has just a few counts. This sequence joins TRBV4-1 and TRBJ2-2; D gene ambiguous. The CDR3 consists of 13 residues. Germline V gene lookup returns CDR1 MGHRA and CDR2 YSYEKL. V was cut by 3 bases and J by 2 bases, with 4 bases left in between. DNA of the CDR3: TGCGCCAGCAGCCAGTCAAACACCGGGGAGCTGTTTTTT. Encoded protein: CASSQSNTGELFF.

V gene TRBV11-3 combines with J gene TRBJ1-1; possibly TRBD1 for D (6 bases). CDR1 is SGHNT, CDR2 YENEEA, per germline. The germline V and J ends were trimmed by 5 bases and 1 base, with 11 bases remaining between them. The CDR3 spans 14 residues. The CDR3 is CASSIGTPNTEAFF. The DNA of the CDR3 is TGTGCCAGCAGCATCGGGACACCGAACACTGAAGCTTTCTTT.